The entry that follows covers one TCR beta chain sequence. This entry belongs to a study of cytomegalovirus exposure and HLA in healthy donors. V lost 0 bases and J 1 base, leaving 6 bases between the germline ends. Germline assignment: CDR1 MNHNY and CDR2 SVGAGI (reference sequence). The CDR3 consists of 14 residues. A multiplex PCR was run with 60 Vbeta primers and 13 Jbeta primers. The table came from immunoSEQ multiplex PCR; TCRdb's copy has only in-frame clones and leaves some out. The sample gives about 160,000 clones, around 80% of which show up once; 3% to 3.5% is in the top ten. The sequencing input was PBMCs. The clonotype originates from a woman between 45 and 65 years old in good health and CMV-seropositive. The chain has TRBV6-6 and TRBJ1-1; D is undetermined. CDR3 sequence: CASSYSGRNTEAFF. The DNA for the CDR3 is TGTGCCAGCAGTTACTCAGGGAGGAACACTGAAGCTTTCTTT.